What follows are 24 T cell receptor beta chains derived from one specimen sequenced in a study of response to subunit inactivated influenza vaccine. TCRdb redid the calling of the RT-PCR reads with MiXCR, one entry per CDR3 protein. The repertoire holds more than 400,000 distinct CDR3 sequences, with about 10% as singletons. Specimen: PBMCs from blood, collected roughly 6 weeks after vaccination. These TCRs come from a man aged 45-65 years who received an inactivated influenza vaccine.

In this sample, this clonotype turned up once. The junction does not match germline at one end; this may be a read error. The CDR3 coding sequence is TGTGCCAGCAGCTTCCTAGGACAGGGCCAAGAGACCAAGTACTTC. Translating it yields CASSFLGQGQETKYF. This chain uses TRBV7-2 with TRBJ2-5, with 8 positions matching TRBD1. The germline V gene encodes CDR1 SGHTA and CDR2 FQGNSA. This CDR3 region has 15 residues.

DNA for the CDR3: TGTGCCACCAGTGATTCCCGGGGGACAGATACGCAGTATTTT. This encodes CATSDSRGTDTQYF. The chain employs TRBV24-1 and TRBJ2-3, with D possibly TRBD2 on 6 matching bases. The germline V gene encodes CDR1 KGHDR and CDR2 SFDVKD. CDR3 size: 14 residues. Trimming left V 2 bases short and J 3 bases short, with 8 bases between.

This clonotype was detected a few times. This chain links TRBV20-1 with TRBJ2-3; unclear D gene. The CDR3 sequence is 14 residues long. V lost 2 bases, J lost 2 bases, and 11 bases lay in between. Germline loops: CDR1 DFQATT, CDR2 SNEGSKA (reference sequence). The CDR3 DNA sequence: TGCAGTGCTAGATACCCTTTATCCACAGATACGCAGTATTTT. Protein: CSARYPLSTDTQYF.

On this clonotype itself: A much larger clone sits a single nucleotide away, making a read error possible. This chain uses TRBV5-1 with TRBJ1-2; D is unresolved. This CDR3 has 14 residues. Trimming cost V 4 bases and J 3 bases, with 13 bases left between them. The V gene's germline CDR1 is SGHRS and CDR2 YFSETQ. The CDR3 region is CASSPQGQDYGYTF. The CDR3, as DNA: TGCGCCAGCAGCCCCCAAGGGCAGGACTATGGCTACACCTTC. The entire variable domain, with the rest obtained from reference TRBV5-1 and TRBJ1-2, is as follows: KAGVTQTPRYLIKTRGQQVTLSCSPISGHRSVSWYQQTPGQGLQFLFEYFSETQRNKGNFPGRFSGRQFSNSRSEMNVSTLELGDSALYLCASSPQGQDYGYTFGSGTRLTVV.

CDR3 residues: CASSPPGGGYNEQFF. In DNA form, the CDR3 reads TGTGCCAGCTCACCACCGGGGGGCGGTTACAATGAGCAGTTCTTC. The chain joins TRBV18 to TRBJ2-1, with D perhaps TRBD1 or TRBD2 (6 bases each). CDR3 size: 15 residues. Between the trimmed V and J ends, which lost 0 bases and 4 bases, there was a span of 10 bases. Germline V gives CDR1 KGHSH, CDR2 LQKENI.

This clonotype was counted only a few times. The CDR3 protein is CASSPTSGNEQFF. In nucleotides, the CDR3 is TGTGCCAGCAGCCCGACTAGCGGCAATGAGCAGTTCTTC. The chain carries TRBV7-2 and TRBJ2-1, with TRBD2 identical over 9 bases. The CDR3 spans 13 residues. Germline lookup yields CDR1 SGHTA and CDR2 FQGNSA. The junction had 2 bases not matched to a gene; V was cut back by 5 bases and J by 6 bases.

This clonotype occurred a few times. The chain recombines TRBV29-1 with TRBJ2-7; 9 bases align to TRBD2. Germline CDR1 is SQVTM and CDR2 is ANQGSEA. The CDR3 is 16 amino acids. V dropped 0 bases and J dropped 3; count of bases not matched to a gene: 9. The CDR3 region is CSVEDGGLAGIYEQYF. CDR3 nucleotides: TGCAGCGTTGAAGATGGTGGGCTAGCGGGAATCTACGAGCAGTACTTC.

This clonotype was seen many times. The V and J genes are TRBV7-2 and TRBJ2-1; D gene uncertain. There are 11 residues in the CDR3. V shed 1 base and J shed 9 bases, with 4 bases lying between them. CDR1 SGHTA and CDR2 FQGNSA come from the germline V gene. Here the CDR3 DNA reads TGTGCCAGCAGCTTAGTAGTTGAGCAGTTCTTC. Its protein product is CASSLVVEQFF.

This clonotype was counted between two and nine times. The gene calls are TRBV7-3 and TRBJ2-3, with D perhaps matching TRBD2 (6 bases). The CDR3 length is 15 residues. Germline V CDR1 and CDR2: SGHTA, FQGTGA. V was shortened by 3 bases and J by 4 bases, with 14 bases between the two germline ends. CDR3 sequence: CASSLPGTGADTQYF. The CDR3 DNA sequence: TGTGCCAGCAGCTTGCCCGGGACGGGAGCAGATACGCAGTATTTT.

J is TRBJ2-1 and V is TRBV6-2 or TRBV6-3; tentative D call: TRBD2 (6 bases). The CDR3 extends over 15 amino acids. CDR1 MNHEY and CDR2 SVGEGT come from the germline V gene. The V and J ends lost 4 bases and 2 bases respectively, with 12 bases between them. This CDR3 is CASSLQAGTYNEQFF. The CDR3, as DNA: TGTGCCAGCAGTTTACAGGCGGGGACCTACAATGAGCAGTTCTTC.

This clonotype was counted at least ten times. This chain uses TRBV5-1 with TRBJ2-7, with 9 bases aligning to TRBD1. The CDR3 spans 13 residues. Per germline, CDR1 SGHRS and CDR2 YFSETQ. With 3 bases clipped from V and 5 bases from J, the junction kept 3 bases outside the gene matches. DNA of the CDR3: TGCGCCAGCAGCTCCACAGGGGGCGACGAGCAGTACTTC. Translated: CASSSTGGDEQYF.

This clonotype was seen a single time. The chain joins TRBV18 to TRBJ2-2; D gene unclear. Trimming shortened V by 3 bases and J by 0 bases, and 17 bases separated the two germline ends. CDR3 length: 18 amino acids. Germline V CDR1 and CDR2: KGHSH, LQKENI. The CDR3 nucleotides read TGTGCCAGCTCACCGAAAAGCTGGGATTACGCGAACACCGGGGAGCTGTTTTTT. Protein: CASSPKSWDYANTGELFF. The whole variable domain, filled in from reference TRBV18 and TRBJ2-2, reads NAGVMQNPRHLVRRRGQEARLRCSPMKGHSHVYWYRQLPEEGLKFMVYLQKENIIDESGMPKERFSAEFPKEGPSILRIQQVVRGDSAAYFCASSPKSWDYANTGELFFGEGSRLTVL.

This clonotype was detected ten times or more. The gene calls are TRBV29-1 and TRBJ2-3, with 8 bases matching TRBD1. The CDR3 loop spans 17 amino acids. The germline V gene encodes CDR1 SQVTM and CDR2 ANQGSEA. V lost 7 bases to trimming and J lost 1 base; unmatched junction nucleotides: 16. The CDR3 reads CSGRQGYGMAGTDTQYF. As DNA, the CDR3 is TGCAGCGGACGACAGGGGTACGGTATGGCGGGCACAGATACGCAGTATTTT.

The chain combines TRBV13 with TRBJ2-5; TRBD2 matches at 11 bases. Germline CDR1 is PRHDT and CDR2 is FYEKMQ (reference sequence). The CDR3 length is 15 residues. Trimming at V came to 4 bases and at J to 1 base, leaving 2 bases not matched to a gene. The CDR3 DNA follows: TGTGCCAGCAGCTCCGGGACTAGCGGCCAAGAGACCCAGTACTTC. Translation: CASSSGTSGQETQYF.

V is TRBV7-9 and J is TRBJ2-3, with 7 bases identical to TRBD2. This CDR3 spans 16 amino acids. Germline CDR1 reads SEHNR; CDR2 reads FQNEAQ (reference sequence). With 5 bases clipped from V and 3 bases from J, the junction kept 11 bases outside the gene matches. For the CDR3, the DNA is TGTGCCAGCAGCCCCGGGATTCGGGGAGGGACAGATACGCAGTATTTT. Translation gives CASSPGIRGGTDTQYF.

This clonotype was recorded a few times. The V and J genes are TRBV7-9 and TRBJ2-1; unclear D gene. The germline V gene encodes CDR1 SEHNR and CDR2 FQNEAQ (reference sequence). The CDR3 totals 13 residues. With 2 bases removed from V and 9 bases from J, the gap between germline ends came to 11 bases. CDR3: CASSLRPWGEQFF. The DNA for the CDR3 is TGTGCCAGCAGCTTAAGGCCCTGGGGTGAGCAGTTCTTC. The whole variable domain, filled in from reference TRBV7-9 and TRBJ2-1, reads DTGVSQNPRHKITKRGQNVTFRCDPISEHNRLYWYRQTLGQGPEFLTYFQNEAQLEKSRLLSDRFSAERPKGSFSTLEIQRTEQGDSAMYLCASSLRPWGEQFFGPGTRLTVL.

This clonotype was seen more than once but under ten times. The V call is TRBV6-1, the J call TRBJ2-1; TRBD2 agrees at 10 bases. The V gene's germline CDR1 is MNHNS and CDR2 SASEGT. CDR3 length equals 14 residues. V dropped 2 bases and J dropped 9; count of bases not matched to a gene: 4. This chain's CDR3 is CASSELAGVVEQFF. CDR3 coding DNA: TGTGCCAGCAGTGAACTAGCGGGAGTGGTTGAGCAGTTCTTC.

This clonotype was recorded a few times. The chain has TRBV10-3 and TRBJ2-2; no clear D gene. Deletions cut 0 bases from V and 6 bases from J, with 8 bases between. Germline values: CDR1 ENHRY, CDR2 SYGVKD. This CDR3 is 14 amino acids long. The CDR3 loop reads CAISESSGSGELFF. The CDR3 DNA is TGTGCCATCAGTGAGTCGTCCGGGTCCGGGGAGCTGTTTTTT.

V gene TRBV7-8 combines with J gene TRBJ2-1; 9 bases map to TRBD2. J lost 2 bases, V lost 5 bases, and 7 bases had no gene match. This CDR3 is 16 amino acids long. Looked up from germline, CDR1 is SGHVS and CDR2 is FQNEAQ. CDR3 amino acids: CASSNVVAGAYNEQFF. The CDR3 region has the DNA TGTGCCAGCAGCAACGTCGTAGCGGGAGCCTACAATGAGCAGTTCTTC. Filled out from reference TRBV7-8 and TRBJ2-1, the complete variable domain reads GAGVSQSPRYKVAKRGQDVALRCDPISGHVSLFWYQQALGQGPEFLTYFQNEAQLDKSGLPSDRFFAERPEGSVSTLKIQRTQQEDSAVYLCASSNVVAGAYNEQFFGPGTRLTVL.

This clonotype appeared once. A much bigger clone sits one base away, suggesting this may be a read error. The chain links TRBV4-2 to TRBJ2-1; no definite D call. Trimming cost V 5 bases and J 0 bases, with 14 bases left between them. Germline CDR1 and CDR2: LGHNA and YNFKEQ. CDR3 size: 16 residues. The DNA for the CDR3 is TGTGCCAGCAGCTCCGGGCAGTATAGCTCCTACAATGAGCAGTTCTTC. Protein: CASSSGQYSSYNEQFF.

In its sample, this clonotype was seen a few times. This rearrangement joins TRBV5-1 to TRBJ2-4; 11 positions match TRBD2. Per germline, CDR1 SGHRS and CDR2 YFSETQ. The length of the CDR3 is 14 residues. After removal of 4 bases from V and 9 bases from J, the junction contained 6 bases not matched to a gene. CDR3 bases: TGCGCCAGCAGCGCGACTAGCGGGGAGGTCATTCAGTACTTC. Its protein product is CASSATSGEVIQYF.

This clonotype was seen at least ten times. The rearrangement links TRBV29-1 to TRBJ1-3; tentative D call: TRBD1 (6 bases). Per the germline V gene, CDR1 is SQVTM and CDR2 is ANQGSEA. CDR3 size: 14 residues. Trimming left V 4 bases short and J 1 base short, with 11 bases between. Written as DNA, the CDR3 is TGCAGCGTTGTATGGACAGAGTCTGGAAACACCATATATTTT. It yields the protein CSVVWTESGNTIYF.

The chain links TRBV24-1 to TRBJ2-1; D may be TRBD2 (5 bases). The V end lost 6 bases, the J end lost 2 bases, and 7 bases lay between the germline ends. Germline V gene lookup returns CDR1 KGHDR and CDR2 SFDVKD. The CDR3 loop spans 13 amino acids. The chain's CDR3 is CATSIGTYNEQFF. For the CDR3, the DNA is TGTGCCACCAGTATCGGGACCTACAATGAGCAGTTCTTC.

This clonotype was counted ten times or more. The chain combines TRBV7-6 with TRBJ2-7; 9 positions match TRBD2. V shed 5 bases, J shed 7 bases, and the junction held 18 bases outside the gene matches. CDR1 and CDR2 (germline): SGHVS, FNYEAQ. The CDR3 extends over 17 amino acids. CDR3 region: CASSLNPGREGLREQYF. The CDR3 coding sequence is TGTGCCAGCAGCCTGAACCCGGGGCGGGAGGGCCTTAGGGAGCAGTACTTC.